The 13 T cell receptor beta chains presented below share a single source sample, sequenced in a study of blood T cell repertoires in COVID-19 (dated by TCRdb to 2019 to 2021). To prepare the library, the immunoSEQ multiplex PCR assay was applied. Imported from immuneACCESS, the table was reduced by TCRdb to in-frame sequences with V and J called. These copies leave out some clones; in studies compared against another copy, an unresolved V gene accounts for under half, and the cause of the remainder is not known. The sample table contains 350,000 to 450,000 clones; only one count was recorded for approximately 90% of them. The ten biggest clones cover about 0.9% of the sample. Material for sequencing was PBMCs or T cells enriched from blood (not recorded which). These receptors originate from a woman between 35 and 50 years old who had been exposed to COVID-19.

The V gene is TRBV2, the J gene TRBJ1-1; no firm D call. The CDR3 is 15 amino acids. Germline V gene sequence: CDR1 SNHLY, CDR2 FYNNEI. V was shortened by 2 bases and J by 8 bases, with 18 bases between the two germline ends. The CDR3 DNA follows: TGTGCCAGCAGTGAATACGGGAGGTCCGTCTCCGAAGCTTTCTTT. Encoded protein: CASSEYGRSVSEAFF.

The genes are TRBV29-1 and TRBJ1-5, with 9 bases matching TRBD1. Germline assignment: CDR1 SQVTM and CDR2 ANQGSEA. This CDR3 is built from 13 residues. Trimming cost V 7 bases and J 6 bases; bases outside gene matches: 7. The CDR3 is CSATTGGGQPQHF. In DNA, the CDR3 is TGCAGCGCCACCACAGGGGGCGGTCAGCCCCAGCATTTT.

This chain connects TRBV5-1 to TRBJ2-5; 10 nucleotides align to TRBD1. This CDR3 has 15 residues. J was trimmed by 3 bases and V by 4 bases; bases with no gene match: 6. Germline lookup yields CDR1 SGHRS and CDR2 YFSETQ. CDR3 loop: CASSPRTGGKETQYF. The CDR3, as DNA: TGCGCCAGCAGCCCTAGGACAGGGGGGAAAGAGACCCAGTACTTC.

This chain uses TRBV18 with TRBJ2-2; 10 bases are shared with TRBD2. Losses at the gene ends were 1 base for V and 4 bases for J; bases not matched to a gene: 9. The CDR3 is made up of 18 amino acids. Looked up from germline, CDR1 is KGHSH and CDR2 is LQKENI. For the CDR3, the DNA is TGTGCCAGCTCACCACTACCCGGGACTAGCGCGCTCACCGGGGAGCTGTTTTTT. Protein: CASSPLPGTSALTGELFF.

The rearrangement links TRBV30 to TRBJ1-4; D remains unclear. V shed 0 bases and J shed 0 bases, with 8 bases lying between them. The length of the CDR3 is 15 residues. Germline CDR1 is GTSNPN and CDR2 is SVGIG (reference sequence). The CDR3 DNA reads as TGTGCCTGGAGTGTACATCTCTCAACTAATGAAAAACTGTTTTTT. Translated, it gives CAWSVHLSTNEKLFF.

The chain recombines TRBV2 with TRBJ1-1, with TRBD1 as a possible D gene (5 bases). The CDR3 consists of 15 residues. Germline V lookup: CDR1 SNHLY, CDR2 FYNNEI. Trimming shortened V by 6 bases and J by 3 bases, and 17 bases separated the two germline ends. CDR3 region: CASRGGTHGYTEAFF. In DNA, the CDR3 is TGTGCCAGCAGGGGGGGAACCCACGGGTACACTGAAGCTTTCTTT.

V is TRBV10-3 and J is TRBJ2-7; 7 bases match TRBD2. CDR1 is ENHRY, CDR2 SYGVKD, per germline. V lost 0 bases and J lost 5; bases outside the gene matches: 1. The CDR3 runs to 13 residues. CDR3 in amino acids: CAISESAGHEQYF. As DNA, the CDR3 is TGTGCCATCAGTGAGTCAGCGGGGCACGAGCAGTACTTC.

This sequence joins TRBV30 and TRBJ1-3, with D possibly being TRBD1 (6 bases). The germline V gene encodes CDR1 GTSNPN and CDR2 SVGIG (reference sequence). V gave up 6 bases and J gave up 4 bases, with 10 bases separating them. This CDR3 has 12 residues. For the CDR3, the DNA is TGTGCCTGCAGAGGACAGGGAAACACCATATATTTT. It encodes CACRGQGNTIYF.

The V and J genes are TRBV14 and TRBJ2-2; D is perhaps TRBD2 (5 bases). The CDR3 spans 15 residues. Trimming took 4 bases from V and 6 from J, leaving 15 bases between them. Germline assignment: CDR1 SGHDN and CDR2 FVKESK. The CDR3 sequence is CASSLSLVASGELFF. CDR3 bases: TGTGCCAGCAGCCTAAGTCTAGTAGCGTCCGGGGAGCTGTTTTTT.

This rearrangement joins TRBV3-1 (or the pseudogene TRBV3-2) to TRBJ1-1, with 7 positions matching TRBD1. Looked up from germline, CDR1 is LGHDT and CDR2 is YNNKEL (reference sequence). CDR3 length equals 15 residues. Germline trimming cut 5 bases from V and 6 bases from J; bases unmatched to any gene: 12. The CDR3 coding sequence is TGTGCCAGCAGCTCTAGAGGGGGCGTTGGGTCTGAAGCTTTCTTT. It is translated as CASSSRGGVGSEAFF.

The CDR3 region has the DNA TGTGCCACCAGTGATCATAATGAGCAGTTCTTC. Its protein product is CATSDHNEQFF. The chain joins TRBV24-1 to TRBJ2-1; D is ambiguous. The germline V and J ends were trimmed by 3 bases and 7 bases, with 3 bases remaining between them. Germline CDR1 KGHDR, CDR2 SFDVKD. The CDR3 totals 11 residues.

The V call is TRBV13, the J call TRBJ1-6, with 9 bases fitting TRBD1. In germline, CDR1 is PRHDT, CDR2 FYEKMQ (reference sequence). V trimming: 6 bases; J trimming: 7 bases; junction bases outside the gene matches: 7. The CDR3 consists of 15 residues. CDR3 bases: TGTGCCAGCAGTCTCGGGACAGGGCTCAATTCACCCCTCCACTTT. Amino acid sequence: CASSLGTGLNSPLHF.

Here the CDR3 reads CASSDRQGVPYEQYF. In nucleotides, the CDR3 is TGTGCCAGCAGTGATAGGCAGGGGGTTCCCTACGAGCAGTACTTC. This chain uses TRBV2 with TRBJ2-7; TRBD1 matches at 7 bases. Germline CDR1 and CDR2: SNHLY and FYNNEI. The CDR3 length is 15 residues. J gave up 2 bases and V 3 bases, and 7 bases lay outside the gene matches.